The 5 T cell receptor beta chains given below trace back to one sample, sequenced in a study of glioma-infiltrating T cells (dated by TCRdb to between 2015 and 2016). Sequenced on an Illumina MiSeq. TCR alpha and beta CDR3 regions were amplified with the iRepertoire nested amplicon-rescue multiplex PCR (arm-PCR) platform from RNA. TCRdb trimmed the raw reads at Q25, called clones with MiXCR and kept productive beta chains. Records with the same CDR3 protein are collapsed into one entry carrying the most frequent genes and DNA. For this sample there are a few hundred thousand distinct CDR3 sequences; 41% appear just once. Of the sample, 9.5% to 15% is held by the ten largest clones. Specimen: glioma tissue, nonneoplastic brain tissue, or PBMCs (not recorded which). Every receptor here comes from a human donor with low-grade glioma or glioblastoma, undergoing nonglioma brain surgery, or in good health (not recorded which).

This rearrangement joins TRBV6-4 to TRBJ2-3; 7 bases agree with TRBD2. V trimming: 0 bases; J trimming: 4 bases; junction bases outside the gene matches: 1. The CDR3 runs to 14 residues. Germline CDR1 and CDR2: MRHNA and SNTAGT. Here the CDR3 reads CASSDSREPDTQYF. CDR3 DNA sequence: TGTGCCAGCAGTGACTCGCGGGAGCCAGATACGCAGTATTTT.

This clonotype showed up just a few times. V is TRBV5-4 and J is TRBJ1-1, with no clear D. The V end lost 0 bases, the J end lost 0 bases, and 12 bases lay between the germline ends. The CDR3 totals 16 residues. Germline V gives CDR1 SGHNT, CDR2 YYREEE (reference sequence). In DNA form, the CDR3 reads TGTGCCAGCAGCTTGGTAGCAGGTGGAGTGAACACTGAAGCTTTCTTT. As protein: CASSLVAGGVNTEAFF. The full variable domain, completed using reference TRBV5-4 and TRBJ1-1, is ETGVTQSPTHLIKTRGQQVTLRCSSQSGHNTVSWYQQALGQGPQFIFQYYREEENGRGNFPPRFSGLQFPNYSSELNVNALELDDSALYLCASSLVAGGVNTEAFFGQGTRLTVV.

The chain joins TRBV4-1 to TRBJ2-1, with TRBD2 matching over 10 bases. The CDR3 length is 15 residues. Germline V gene lookup returns CDR1 MGHRA and CDR2 YSYEKL. With V trimmed by 8 bases and J by 5 bases, 9 bases remained unmatched. The CDR3 DNA reads as TGCGCCAGCGGACCTACACTAGCGGGGCACAATGAGCAGTTCTTC. Its protein product is CASGPTLAGHNEQFF.

The DNA for the CDR3 is TGTGCCAGCAGTCCCTGGAAAGGGGCCTCCTTTACCTACAATGAGCAGTTCTTC. Protein product: CASSPWKGASFTYNEQFF. The chain employs TRBV2 and TRBJ2-1; perhaps TRBD1 as D (5 bases). CDR1 and CDR2 from the germline V gene are SNHLY and FYNNEI. The CDR3 runs 18 residues. Trimming took 5 bases from V and 2 from J, leaving 22 bases between them.

As regards this clonotype: At one of its ends the junction is not consistent with the germline gene, which may arise from a read error. The genes are TRBV20-1 and TRBJ2-3; D might be TRBD1 or TRBD2, each matching 5 bases. Germline CDR1 is DFQATT and CDR2 is SNEGSKA (reference sequence). The CDR3 extends over 12 amino acids. CDR3 DNA sequence: TGCAGTGCTGGGACCCGAACAGATATGCAGTATTTT. The encoded protein is CSAGTRTDMQYF.